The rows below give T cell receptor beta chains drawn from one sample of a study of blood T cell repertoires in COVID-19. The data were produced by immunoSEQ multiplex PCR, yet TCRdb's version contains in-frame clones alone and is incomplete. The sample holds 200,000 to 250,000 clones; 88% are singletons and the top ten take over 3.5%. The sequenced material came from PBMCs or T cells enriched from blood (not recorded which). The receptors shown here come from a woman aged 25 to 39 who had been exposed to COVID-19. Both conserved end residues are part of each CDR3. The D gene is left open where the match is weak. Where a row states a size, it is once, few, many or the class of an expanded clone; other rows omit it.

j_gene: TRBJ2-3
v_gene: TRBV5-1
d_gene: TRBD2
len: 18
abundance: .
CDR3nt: TGCGCCAGCAGCTCCTATTATGAGACTAGCGGAAGGGGAGATACGCAGTATTTT
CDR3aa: CASSSYYETSGRGDTQYF

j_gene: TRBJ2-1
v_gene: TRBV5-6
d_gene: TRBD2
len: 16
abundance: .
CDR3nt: TGTGCCAGCAGCGCGGGACTAGCGGGAGACAACAATGAGCAGTTCTTC
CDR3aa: CASSAGLAGDNNEQFF

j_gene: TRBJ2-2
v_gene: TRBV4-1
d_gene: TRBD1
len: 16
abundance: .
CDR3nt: TGCGCCAGCAGCCAAAACAGGGGTGTGCGCACCGGGGAGCTGTTTTTT
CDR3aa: CASSQNRGVRTGELFF

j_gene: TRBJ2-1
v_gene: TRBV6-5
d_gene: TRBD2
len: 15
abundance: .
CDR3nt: TGTGCCAGCAGTTACTCGGGAAGCGGGAGTGCTGAGCAGTTCTTC
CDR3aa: CASSYSGSGSAEQFF

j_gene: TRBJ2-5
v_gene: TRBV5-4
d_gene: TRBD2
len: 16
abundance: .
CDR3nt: TGTGCCAGCAGCTTTCGACTAGCGGGAGTAGGGGAGACCCAGTACTTC
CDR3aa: CASSFRLAGVGETQYF

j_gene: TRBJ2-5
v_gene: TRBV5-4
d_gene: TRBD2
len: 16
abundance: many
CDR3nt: TGTGCCAGCAGCTTGGGACTAGCGGGAGGGGAAGAGACCCAGTACTTC
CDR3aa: CASSLGLAGGEETQYF

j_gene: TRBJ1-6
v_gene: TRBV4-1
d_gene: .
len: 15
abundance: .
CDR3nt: TGCGCCAGCAGCCAAGGAAACAGCTATAATTCACCCCTCCACTTT
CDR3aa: CASSQGNSYNSPLHF

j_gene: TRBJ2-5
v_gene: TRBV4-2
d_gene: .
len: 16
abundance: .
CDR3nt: TGTGCCAGCAGCCAAGGCCGAGGTGCTCAGGGTGGGACCCAGTACTTC
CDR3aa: CASSQGRGAQGGTQYF

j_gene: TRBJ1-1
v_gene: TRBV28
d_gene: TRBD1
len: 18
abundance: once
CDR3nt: TGTGCCAGCAGTTTGCCACTTACAGGGGGATGGCGATTCACTGAAGCTTTCTTT
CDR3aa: CASSLPLTGGWRFTEAFF

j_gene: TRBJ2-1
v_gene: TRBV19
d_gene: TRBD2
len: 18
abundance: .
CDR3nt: TGTGCCAGTAGTATACGCAGCGGGAGGGCCTATTCTAACAATGAGCAGTTCTTC
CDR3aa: CASSIRSGRAYSNNEQFF

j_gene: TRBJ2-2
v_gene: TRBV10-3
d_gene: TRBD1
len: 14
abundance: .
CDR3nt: TGTGCCATCAGTATCAGGGGGTTGGCCGGGGAGCTGTTTTTT
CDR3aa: CAISIRGLAGELFF

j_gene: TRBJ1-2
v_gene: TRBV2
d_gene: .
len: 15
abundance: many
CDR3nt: TGTGCCAGCAGGGCGGGGAGGGCGTCTAACTATGGCTACACCTTC
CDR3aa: CASRAGRASNYGYTF

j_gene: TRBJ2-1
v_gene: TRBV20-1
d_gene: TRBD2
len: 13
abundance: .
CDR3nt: TGCAGTGCTAGTTGGCGGGAGGGCCGTGAGCAGTTCTTC
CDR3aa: CSASWREGREQFF

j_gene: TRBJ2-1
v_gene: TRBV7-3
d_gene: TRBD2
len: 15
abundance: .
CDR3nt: TGTGCCAGCAGCAGACTAGCGGGAGGGCCTTGGGAGCAGTTCTTC
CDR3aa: CASSRLAGGPWEQFF

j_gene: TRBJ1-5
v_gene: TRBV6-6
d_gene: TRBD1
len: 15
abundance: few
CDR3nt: TGTGCCAGCAGCCCGGGGACAGTCAGCAATCAGCCCCAGCATTTT
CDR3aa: CASSPGTVSNQPQHF

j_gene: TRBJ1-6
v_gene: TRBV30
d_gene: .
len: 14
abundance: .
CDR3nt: TGTGCCTGGAGTGTAAGGGGATATAATTCACCCCTCCACTTT
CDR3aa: CAWSVRGYNSPLHF

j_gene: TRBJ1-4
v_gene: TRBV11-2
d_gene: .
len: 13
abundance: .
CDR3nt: TGTGCCAGCAGCCCCACTAACGGAGAGAAACTGTTTTTT
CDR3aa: CASSPTNGEKLFF

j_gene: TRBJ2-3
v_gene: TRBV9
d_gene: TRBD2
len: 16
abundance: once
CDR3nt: TGTGCCAGCGGCAGGGGGACTAGCGGGAGTTCAGATACGCAGTATTTT
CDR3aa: CASGRGTSGSSDTQYF

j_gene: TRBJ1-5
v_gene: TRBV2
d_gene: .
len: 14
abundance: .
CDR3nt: TGTGCCAGCAGTGATTGGAGCAGTAATCAGCCCCAGCATTTT
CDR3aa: CASSDWSSNQPQHF

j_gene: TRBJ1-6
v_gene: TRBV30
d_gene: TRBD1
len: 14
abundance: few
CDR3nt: TGTGCCTGGAGTGTCACAGGGGGCTATTCACCCCTCCACTTT
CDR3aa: CAWSVTGGYSPLHF

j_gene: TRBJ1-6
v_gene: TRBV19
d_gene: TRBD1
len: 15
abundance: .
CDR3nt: TGTGCCAGTCGGGACAGGGGTTTCCCTAATTCACCCCTCCACTTT
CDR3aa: CASRDRGFPNSPLHF

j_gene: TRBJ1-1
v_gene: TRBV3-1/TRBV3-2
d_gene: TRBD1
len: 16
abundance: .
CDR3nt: TGTGCCAGCAGCCCCAGCAGTGGACAGGTTAACACTGAAGCTTTCTTT
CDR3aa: CASSPSSGQVNTEAFF

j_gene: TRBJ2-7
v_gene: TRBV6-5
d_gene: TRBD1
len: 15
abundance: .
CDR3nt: TGTGCCAGCAGTTCCGGGACAGTCTTTTCCTACGAGCAGTACTTC
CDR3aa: CASSSGTVFSYEQYF

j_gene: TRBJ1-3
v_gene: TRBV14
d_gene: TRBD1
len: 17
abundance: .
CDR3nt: TGTGCCAGCAGCCAGGACAGGGGTCCTTTCTCTGGAAACACCATATATTTT
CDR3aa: CASSQDRGPFSGNTIYF

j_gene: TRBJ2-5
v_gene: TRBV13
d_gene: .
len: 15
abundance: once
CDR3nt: TGTGCCAGCAGCGACGGACTAAGGGGCGGTGAGACCCAGTACTTC
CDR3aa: CASSDGLRGGETQYF

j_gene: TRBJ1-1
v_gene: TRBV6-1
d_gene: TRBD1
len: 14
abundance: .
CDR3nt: TGTGCCAGCAGTGAATCAGGGGGGCAGGGTGAAGCTTTCTTT
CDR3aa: CASSESGGQGEAFF

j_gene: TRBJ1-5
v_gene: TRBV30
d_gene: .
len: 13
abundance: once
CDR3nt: TGTGCCTGGAGTCCCGGTTATAATCAGCCCCAGCATTTT
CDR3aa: CAWSPGYNQPQHF

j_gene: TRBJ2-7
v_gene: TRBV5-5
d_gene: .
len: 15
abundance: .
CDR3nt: TGTGCCAGCAGCCCAGGTGCGGGACCCTCCTACGAGCAGTACTTC
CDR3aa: CASSPGAGPSYEQYF

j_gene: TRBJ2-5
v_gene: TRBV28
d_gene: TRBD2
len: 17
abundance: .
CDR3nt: TGTGCCAGCAGTTTATTTAGGGCTAGCGGGACTCAAGAGACCCAGTACTTC
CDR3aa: CASSLFRASGTQETQYF

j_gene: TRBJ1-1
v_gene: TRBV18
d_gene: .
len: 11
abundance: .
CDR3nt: TGTGCCAGCTCGCGGGACGAGGAAGCTTTCTTT
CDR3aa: CASSRDEEAFF

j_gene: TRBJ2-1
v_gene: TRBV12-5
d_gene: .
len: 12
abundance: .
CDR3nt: TGTGCTAGTGGTTTTGCGGGACATGAGCAGTTCTTC
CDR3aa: CASGFAGHEQFF

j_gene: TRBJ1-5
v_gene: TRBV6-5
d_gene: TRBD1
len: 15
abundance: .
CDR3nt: TGTGCCAGCAGTCTAAGACAGGGGGTTCGGCAGCCCCAGCATTTT
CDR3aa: CASSLRQGVRQPQHF

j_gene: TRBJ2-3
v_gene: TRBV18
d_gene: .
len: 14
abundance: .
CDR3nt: TGTGCCAGCTCACCATATCCAGGGGCAGATACGCAGTATTTT
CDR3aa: CASSPYPGADTQYF

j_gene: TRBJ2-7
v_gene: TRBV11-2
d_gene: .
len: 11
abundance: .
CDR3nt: TGTGCCAGCAGCTTTGGGGGGGAGCAGTACTTC
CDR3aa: CASSFGGEQYF

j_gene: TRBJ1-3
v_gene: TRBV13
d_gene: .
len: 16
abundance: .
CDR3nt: TGTGCCAGCAGCCTCGGACTTGGTAGCTCTGGAAACACCATATATTTT
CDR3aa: CASSLGLGSSGNTIYF

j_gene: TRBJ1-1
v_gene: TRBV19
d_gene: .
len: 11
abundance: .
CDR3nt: TGTGCCAGTAGTATACAGGGTGGAGCTTTCTTT
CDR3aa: CASSIQGGAFF

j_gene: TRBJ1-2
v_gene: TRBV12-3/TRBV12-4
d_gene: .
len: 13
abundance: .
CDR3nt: TGTGCCAGCAGTTTGGGCTACAGCCATGGCTACACCTTC
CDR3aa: CASSLGYSHGYTF

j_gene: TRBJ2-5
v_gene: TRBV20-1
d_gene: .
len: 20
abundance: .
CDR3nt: TGCAGTGCTAGTGATGTATTGGGTGACGGCAGGCGCTCAACTAGGGAGACCCAGTACTTC
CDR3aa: CSASDVLGDGRRSTRETQYF

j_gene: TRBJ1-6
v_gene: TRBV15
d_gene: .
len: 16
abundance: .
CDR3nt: TGTGCCACCAGCAGAGATCGAATGGCAGGGGATTCACCCCTCCACTTT
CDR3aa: CATSRDRMAGDSPLHF

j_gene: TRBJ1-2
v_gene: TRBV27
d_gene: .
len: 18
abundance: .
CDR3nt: TGTGCCAGCAGTTTATCCTCGATTATGCCAGGGCATTACTATGGCTACACCTTC
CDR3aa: CASSLSSIMPGHYYGYTF

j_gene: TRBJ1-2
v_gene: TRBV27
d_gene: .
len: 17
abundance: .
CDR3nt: TGTGCCAGCAGTCCCACTAGTATTCTTCAGAACCCGGGTGGCTACACCTTC
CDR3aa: CASSPTSILQNPGGYTF

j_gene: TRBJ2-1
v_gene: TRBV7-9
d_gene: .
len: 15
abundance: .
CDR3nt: TGTGCCAGCAGCTTACGACGGGGCTCCTACAATGAGCAGTTCTTC
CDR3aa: CASSLRRGSYNEQFF

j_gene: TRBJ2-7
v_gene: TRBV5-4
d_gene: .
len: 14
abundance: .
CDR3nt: TGTGCCAGCAGCCCCCAGGGGGGATCCTACGAGCAGTACTTC
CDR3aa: CASSPQGGSYEQYF

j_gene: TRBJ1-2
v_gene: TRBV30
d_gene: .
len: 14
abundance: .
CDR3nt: TGTGCCTGGAGTACCGGAGGAGGTGACTATGGCTACACCTTC
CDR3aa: CAWSTGGGDYGYTF

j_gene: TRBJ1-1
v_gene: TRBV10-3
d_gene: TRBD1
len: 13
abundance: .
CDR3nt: TGTGCCACCCAAGGACAGGGGGCAACTGAAGCTTTCTTT
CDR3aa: CATQGQGATEAFF

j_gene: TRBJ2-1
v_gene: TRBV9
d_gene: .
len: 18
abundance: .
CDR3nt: TGTGCCAGCAGCCCAGCCGGTTTTGGCGGGAAGAAGAACAATGAGCAGTTCTTC
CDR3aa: CASSPAGFGGKKNNEQFF

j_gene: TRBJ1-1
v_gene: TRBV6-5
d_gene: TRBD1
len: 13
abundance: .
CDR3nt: TGTGCCACCCTGGATGACAGGGACACTGAAGCTTTCTTT
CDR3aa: CATLDDRDTEAFF

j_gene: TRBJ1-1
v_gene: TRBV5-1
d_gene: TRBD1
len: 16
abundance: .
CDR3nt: TGCGCCAGCAGCCCGCGACAGGGGAAGATGAACACTGAAGCTTTCTTT
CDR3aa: CASSPRQGKMNTEAFF

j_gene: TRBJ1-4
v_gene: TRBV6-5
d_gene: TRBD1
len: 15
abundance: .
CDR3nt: TGTGCCAGCAGTTACTCGGGGACAGGGGATGAAAAACTGTTTTTT
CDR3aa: CASSYSGTGDEKLFF

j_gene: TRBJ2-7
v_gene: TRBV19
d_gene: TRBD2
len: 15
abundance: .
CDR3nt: TGTGCCAGTAGTATTTATCTAGCGGGACGCTACGAGCAGTACTTC
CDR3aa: CASSIYLAGRYEQYF

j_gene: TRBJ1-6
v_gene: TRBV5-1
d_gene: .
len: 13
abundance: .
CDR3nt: TGCGCCAGCAGCTTGACTTATAATTCACCCCTCCACTTT
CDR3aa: CASSLTYNSPLHF

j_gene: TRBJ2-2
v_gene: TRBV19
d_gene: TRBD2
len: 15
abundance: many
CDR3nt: TGTGCCAGTACCCTAGGAGGACTAGTATCCGGGGAGCTGTTTTTT
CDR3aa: CASTLGGLVSGELFF

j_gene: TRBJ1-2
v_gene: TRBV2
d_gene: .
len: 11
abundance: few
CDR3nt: TGTGCCAGCAGGACAGGCTATGGCTACACCTTC
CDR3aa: CASRTGYGYTF

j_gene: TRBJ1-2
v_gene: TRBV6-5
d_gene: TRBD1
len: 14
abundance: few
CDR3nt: TGTGCCAGCACCCCAGTCCCAGGGGGCAGGGGCTACACCTTC
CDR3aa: CASTPVPGGRGYTF

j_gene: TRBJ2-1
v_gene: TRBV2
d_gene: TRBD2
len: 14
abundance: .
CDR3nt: TGTGCCAGCACCATAGCGGGAGGGCACAATGAGCAGTTCTTC
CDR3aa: CASTIAGGHNEQFF

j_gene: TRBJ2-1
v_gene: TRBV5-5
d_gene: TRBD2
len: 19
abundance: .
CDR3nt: TGTGCCAGCAGCTCCTTGGGACTAGCGGGACGAAGCTCCTACAATGAGCAGTTCTTC
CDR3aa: CASSSLGLAGRSSYNEQFF

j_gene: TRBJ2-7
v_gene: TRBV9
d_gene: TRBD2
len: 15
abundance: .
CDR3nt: TGTGCCAGCAGCGTAGGACTAGCGGGACGCTACGAGCAGTACTTC
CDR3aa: CASSVGLAGRYEQYF

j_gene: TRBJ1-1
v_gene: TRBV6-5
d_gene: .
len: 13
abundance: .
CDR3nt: TGTGCCATGGGGACTGCCGCGAACACTGAAGCTTTCTTT
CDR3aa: CAMGTAANTEAFF

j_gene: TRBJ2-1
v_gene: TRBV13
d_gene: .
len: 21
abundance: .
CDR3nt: TGTGCCAGCAGCTTAAGTCCCGCCTCCATGCCGGACTTTACCACATACAATGAGCAGTTCTTC
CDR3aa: CASSLSPASMPDFTTYNEQFF

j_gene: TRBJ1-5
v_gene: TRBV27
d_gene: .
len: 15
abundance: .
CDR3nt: TGTGCCAGCAAATCCGGGCAGGGATCGAATCAGCCCCAGCATTTT
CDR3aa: CASKSGQGSNQPQHF